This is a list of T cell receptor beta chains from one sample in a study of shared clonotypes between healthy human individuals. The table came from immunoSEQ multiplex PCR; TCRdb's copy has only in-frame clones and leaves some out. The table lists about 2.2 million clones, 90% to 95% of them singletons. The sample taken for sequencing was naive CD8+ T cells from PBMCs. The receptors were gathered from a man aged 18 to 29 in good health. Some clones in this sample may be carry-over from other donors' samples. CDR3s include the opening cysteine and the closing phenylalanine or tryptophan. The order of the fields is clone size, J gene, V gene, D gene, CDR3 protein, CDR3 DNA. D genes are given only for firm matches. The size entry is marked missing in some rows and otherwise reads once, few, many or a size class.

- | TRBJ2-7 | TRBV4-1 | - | CASSTGTASYEQYF | TGCGCCAGCAGTACCGGGACTGCGTCCTACGAGCAGTACTTC
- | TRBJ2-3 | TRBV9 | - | CASSDNTDTQYF | TGTGCCAGCAGCGATAACACAGATACGCAGTATTTT
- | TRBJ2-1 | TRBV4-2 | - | CASSRGTFSSYNEQFF | TGTGCCAGCAGTCGTGGGACGTTCAGCTCCTACAATGAGCAGTTCTTC
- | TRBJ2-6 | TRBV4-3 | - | CASSQDATGATGANVLTF | TGCGCCAGCAGCCAAGATGCCACGGGAGCAACTGGGGCCAACGTCCTGACTTTC
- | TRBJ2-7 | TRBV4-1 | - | CASTPGPAIAEQYF | TGCGCCAGCACACCTGGCCCAGCCATAGCCGAGCAGTACTTC
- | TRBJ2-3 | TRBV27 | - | CASSPFVGGGTDTQYF | TGTGCCAGCAGTCCCTTTGTGGGGGGTGGCACAGATACGCAGTATTTT
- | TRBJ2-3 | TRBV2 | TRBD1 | CASSGQQGTGTDTQYF | TGTGCCAGCAGTGGACAACAGGGGACGGGCACAGATACGCAGTATTTT
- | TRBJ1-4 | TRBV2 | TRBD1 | CASSPGTGGEKLFF | TGTGCCAGCAGCCCCGGGACAGGGGGGGAAAAACTGTTTTTT
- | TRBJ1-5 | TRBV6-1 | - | CASAGMNNQPQHF | TGTGCCAGCGCGGGGATGAACAATCAGCCCCAGCATTTT
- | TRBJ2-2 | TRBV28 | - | CASSLGGWNTGELFF | TGTGCCAGCAGTTTGGGGGGATGGAACACCGGGGAGCTGTTTTTT
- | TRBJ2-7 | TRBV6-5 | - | CASSYFDLPYEQYF | TGTGCCAGCAGTTACTTCGACCTGCCCTACGAGCAGTACTTC
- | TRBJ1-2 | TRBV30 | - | CAWSFGEDYGYTF | TGTGCCTGGAGTTTCGGGGAGGACTATGGCTACACCTTC
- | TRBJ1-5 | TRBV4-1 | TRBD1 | CASSQDTGVGQPQHF | TGCGCCAGCAGCCAAGATACAGGGGTGGGACAGCCCCAGCATTTT
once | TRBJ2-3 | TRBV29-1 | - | CSVESAFSTDTQYF | TGCAGCGTTGAGTCCGCCTTTAGCACAGATACGCAGTATTTT
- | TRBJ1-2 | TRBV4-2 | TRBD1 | CASSPAPGRGPDGYTF | TGTGCCAGCAGCCCCGCCCCTGGCAGGGGGCCGGATGGCTACACCTTC
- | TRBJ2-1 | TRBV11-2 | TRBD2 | CASSHRGLAAYNEQFF | TGTGCCAGCAGCCATCGGGGACTAGCGGCGTACAATGAGCAGTTCTTC
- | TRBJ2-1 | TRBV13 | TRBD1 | CASSLAGGPEQFF | TGTGCCAGCAGCTTAGCAGGGGGCCCAGAGCAGTTCTTC
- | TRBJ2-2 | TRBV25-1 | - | CASSAPVGGPGELFF | TGTGCCAGCAGCGCCCCGGTGGGGGGGCCCGGGGAGCTGTTTTTT
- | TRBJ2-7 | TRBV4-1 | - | CASSQGLKQYF | TGCGCCAGCAGCCAAGGACTAAAGCAGTACTTC
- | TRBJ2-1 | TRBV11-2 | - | CASSRVGNEQFF | TGTGCCAGCAGCCGGGTGGGCAATGAGCAGTTCTTC
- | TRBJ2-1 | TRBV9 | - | CASSDTPRANNEQFF | TGTGCCAGCAGCGACACTCCCCGGGCGAACAATGAGCAGTTCTTC
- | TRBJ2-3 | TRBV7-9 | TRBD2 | CASSTRREGLQSEFF | TGTGCCAGCAGCACTCGGCGGGAGGGCCTTCAATCGGAGTTTTTT
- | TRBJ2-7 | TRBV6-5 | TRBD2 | CASSWSGTSGYEQYF | TGTGCCAGCAGTTGGTCCGGGACTAGCGGCTACGAGCAGTACTTC
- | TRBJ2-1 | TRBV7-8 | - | CASGSWANANEQFF | TGTGCCAGCGGTTCGTGGGCCAACGCCAATGAGCAGTTCTTC
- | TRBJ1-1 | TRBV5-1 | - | CASSFSGASTEAFF | TGCGCCAGCAGCTTCTCAGGGGCGAGCACTGAAGCTTTCTTT
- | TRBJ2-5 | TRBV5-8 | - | CASPAGLAETQYF | TGTGCCAGCCCGGCGGGGCTAGCGGAGACCCAGTACTTC
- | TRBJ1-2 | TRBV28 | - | CASTLHTGSPFPYGYTF | TGTGCCAGCACCCTCCATACCGGCAGTCCTTTCCCCTATGGCTACACCTTC
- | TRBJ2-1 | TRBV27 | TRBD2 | CASIGRERGNNEQFF | TGTGCCAGCATCGGACGGGAGCGGGGGAACAATGAGCAGTTCTTC
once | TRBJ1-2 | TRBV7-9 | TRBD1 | CASSSIPGGYNYGYTF | TGTGCCAGCAGCTCAATCCCAGGGGGCTATAACTATGGCTACACCTTC
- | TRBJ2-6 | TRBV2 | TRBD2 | CASRLRTSGSF | TGTGCCAGCAGGCTTAGGACTAGCGGGAGTTTC
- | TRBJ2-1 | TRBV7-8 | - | CASSWVDRPNNEQFF | TGTGCCAGCAGCTGGGTGGACAGACCAAACAATGAGCAGTTCTTC
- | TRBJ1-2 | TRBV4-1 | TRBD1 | CASSQVTGGNYGYTF | TGCGCCAGCAGCCAAGTTACAGGGGGAAACTATGGCTACACCTTC
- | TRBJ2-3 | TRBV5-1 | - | CASSPKGGERTDTQYF | TGCGCCAGCAGCCCCAAGGGGGGAGAGAGGACAGATACGCAGTATTTT
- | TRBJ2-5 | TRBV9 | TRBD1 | CASSEGDRQTQYF | TGTGCCAGCAGCGAGGGGGACAGGCAGACCCAGTACTTC
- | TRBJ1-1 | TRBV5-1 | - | CASREFNTEAFF | TGCGCCAGCCGGGAATTTAACACTGAAGCTTTCTTT
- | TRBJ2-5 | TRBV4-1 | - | CASSQVGQGQETQYF | TGCGCCAGCAGCCAAGTAGGGCAGGGGCAAGAGACCCAGTACTTC
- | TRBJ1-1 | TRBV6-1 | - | CASSGSRHTEAFF | TGTGCCAGCAGTGGGTCCCGGCACACTGAAGCTTTCTTT